What follows are 20 T cell receptor beta chains derived from one specimen sequenced in a study of T cells after yellow fever vaccination. TCRdb called the 5' RACE reads again in MiXCR, with one record for every CDR3 protein. The repertoire holds a few hundred thousand distinct CDR3 sequences, with under 20% as singletons. This specimen consisted of PBMCs, obtained before the yellow fever booster vaccination. These receptors were obtained from a man aged 18 to 30 who received the YFV17D yellow fever vaccine.

V and J are TRBV7-2 and TRBJ1-6; D possibly corresponds to TRBD1 (5 bases). Trimming took off 5 bases at V and 3 bases at J, with 11 bases between the two ends. This CDR3 is 15 amino acids long. Germline loops: CDR1 SGHTA, CDR2 FQGNSA. The DNA of the CDR3 is TGTGCCAGCAGCCCTGACAGTCACTATAATTCACCCCTCCACTTT. This sequence encodes CASSPDSHYNSPLHF.

V is TRBV3-1 and J is TRBJ2-2; D not certain. The germline V and J ends were trimmed by 3 bases and 8 bases, with 7 bases remaining between them. CDR1 is LGHDT and CDR2 is YNNKEL in the germline V gene (reference sequence). This CDR3 spans 12 amino acids. The CDR3, as DNA: TGTGCCAGCAGCCACCTAGAAGGGGAGCTGTTTTTT. Its translation: CASSHLEGELFF.

There are many counts of this clonotype. The chain has TRBV20-1 and TRBJ2-3, with D possibly matching TRBD2 (7 bases). Germline V gives CDR1 DFQATT, CDR2 SNEGSKA (reference sequence). This CDR3 has 13 amino acids. CDR3 nucleotide sequence: TGCAGCTTAAACCGGGGGGCCGGGGATACGCAGTATTTT. This codes for CSLNRGAGDTQYF.

V usage is TRBV6-2 or TRBV6-3 and J usage is TRBJ2-7, with 12 bases that match TRBD2. V shed 7 bases and J 7 bases; nucleotides not matched to a gene: 11. CDR1 MNHEY and CDR2 SVGEGT come from the germline V gene. This CDR3 is built from 15 residues. The CDR3 region has the DNA TGTGCCAGCACCAAAGGACTAGCGGGGATCCGTGAGCAGTACTTC. It codes for CASTKGLAGIREQYF.

CDR3 protein: CASSLRTTSGPDTQYF. The CDR3 DNA reads TGTGCCAGCAGTTTAAGGACAACAAGCGGCCCAGATACGCAGTATTTT. The rearrangement joins TRBV27 to TRBJ2-3; D tentatively fits TRBD1 or TRBD2 (5 bases each). Per the germline V gene, CDR1 is MNHEY and CDR2 is SMNVEV (reference sequence). This CDR3 has 16 residues. With 2 bases removed from V and 4 bases from J, the gap between germline ends came to 16 bases.

V is TRBV10-3 and J is TRBJ2-6, with TRBD1 matching over 9 bases. From germline, CDR1 is ENHRY and CDR2 SYGVKD. Losses at the gene ends were 10 bases for V and 0 bases for J; bases not matched to a gene: 13. The CDR3 has 18 amino acids. The DNA for the CDR3 is TGTGCCACCGCCCCACCGGGACAGGGAAGCTCTGGGGCCAACGTCCTGACTTTC. It codes for CATAPPGQGSSGANVLTF.

This chain uses TRBV28 with TRBJ2-5, with no clear D. V was trimmed by 6 bases and J by 1 base, leaving 9 bases between them. This CDR3 region has 13 residues. Germline V lookup: CDR1 MDHEN, CDR2 SYDVKM. This chain's CDR3 is CASRLRSQETQYF. The DNA of the CDR3 is TGTGCCAGCAGACTGCGGTCCCAAGAGACCCAGTACTTC.

The chain uses TRBV24-1 and TRBJ2-3, with 14 bases fitting TRBD2. The CDR3 has 19 amino acids. Trimming cost V 4 bases and J 3 bases; bases outside gene matches: 11. Germline assignment: CDR1 KGHDR and CDR2 SFDVKD. As DNA, the CDR3 is TGTGCCACCAGTGAAACGACTAGCGGGGGGGCCAGGATTACAGATACGCAGTATTTT. It codes for CATSETTSGGARITDTQYF.

This sequence joins TRBV7-9 and TRBJ2-7, with D unresolved. This CDR3 region has 16 residues. The V and J ends lost 5 bases and 2 bases respectively, with 19 bases between them. Germline CDR1 is SEHNR and CDR2 is FQNEAQ (reference sequence). CDR3 sequence reads: CASSRVPAGSTYEQYF. The CDR3 nucleotides are TGTGCCAGCAGCCGCGTCCCGGCAGGCAGCACCTACGAGCAGTACTTC.

Many counts were recorded for this clonotype. The chain carries TRBV15 and TRBJ1-2, with TRBD1 matching over 8 bases. J lost 6 bases, V lost 3 bases, and 6 bases had no gene match. This CDR3 has 14 amino acids. The germline V gene encodes CDR1 LNHNV and CDR2 YYDKDF (reference sequence). The CDR3 bases are TGTGCCACCAGCAGCCGCAGGGGGCCGAATGGCTACACCTTC. Translated: CATSSRRGPNGYTF.

This clonotype was found a few times. This chain uses TRBV4-1 with TRBJ2-2; D uncertain. The CDR3 contains 18 residues. The V end lost 0 bases, the J end lost 3 bases, and 17 bases lay between the germline ends. Per germline, CDR1 MGHRA and CDR2 YSYEKL. The CDR3 loop is CASSQDQERVFDTGELFF. CDR3 sequence (DNA): TGCGCCAGCAGCCAAGATCAGGAAAGGGTGTTCGACACCGGGGAGCTGTTTTTT.

The chain recombines TRBV4-1 with TRBJ2-7; TRBD1 agrees at 9 bases. Trimming removed 3 bases from V and 6 bases from J; junction bases left unmatched: 9. The CDR3 has 15 residues. Germline V gene data show CDR1 as MGHRA and CDR2 as YSYEKL. CDR3 residues: CASSHPGQGSGEQYF. The DNA for the CDR3 is TGCGCCAGCAGCCATCCGGGACAGGGCAGCGGCGAGCAGTACTTC.

The gene calls are TRBV4-1 and TRBJ1-2; tentative D call: TRBD1 (6 bases). Looked up from germline, CDR1 is MGHRA and CDR2 is YSYEKL. CDR3 size: 14 residues. Trimming stripped 6 bases from V and 6 bases from J, with 17 bases between. The CDR3, as DNA: TGCGCCAGCAGAAATATCAGGGGCGTCGATGGCTACACCTTC. This encodes CASRNIRGVDGYTF.

This clonotype was counted a few times. The chain uses TRBV30 and TRBJ2-1, with D perhaps matching TRBD1 (6 bases). CDR1 GTSNPN and CDR2 SVGIG come from the germline V gene (reference sequence). The CDR3 totals 15 residues. Trimming cost V 5 bases and J 5 bases, with 19 bases left between them. The CDR3 sequence is CAWGYRVRDDNEQFF. The CDR3 DNA reads TGTGCCTGGGGGTACAGGGTTAGGGATGACAATGAGCAGTTCTTC.

This chain joins TRBV20-1 and TRBJ1-2; D remains unclear. Trimming removed 3 bases at V and 4 bases at J, with 15 bases between. Germline V gives CDR1 DFQATT, CDR2 SNEGSKA (reference sequence). The length of the CDR3 is 14 residues. The CDR3, as DNA: TGCAGTGCTAGTAGTGGACCCAGTCTCTATGGCTACACCTTC. Translated, it gives CSASSGPSLYGYTF.

The V and J genes are TRBV27 and TRBJ2-7, with 9 bases fitting TRBD1. The CDR3 loop spans 14 amino acids. With 8 bases clipped from V and 2 bases from J, the junction kept 7 bases outside the gene matches. The germline gives CDR1 MNHEY, CDR2 SMNVEV (reference sequence). This CDR3 reads CASGPGQGTYEQYF. In DNA form, the CDR3 reads TGTGCCAGCGGTCCGGGACAGGGAACCTACGAGCAGTACTTC.

This clonotype was recorded at least ten times. This sequence joins TRBV7-2 and TRBJ2-5, with 9 positions matching TRBD1. CDR1 and CDR2 (germline): SGHTA, FQGNSA. J lost 5 bases, V lost 4 bases, and 5 bases had no gene match. CDR3 length: 14 amino acids. The CDR3 protein is CASSWGQGGETQYF. The CDR3 DNA sequence: TGTGCCAGCAGCTGGGGACAGGGTGGCGAGACCCAGTACTTC.

Only a few counts were recorded for this clonotype. The V call is TRBV9, the J call TRBJ2-7, with 7 bases aligning to TRBD1. The J segment lost 2 bases and the V segment lost 0 bases, leaving 2 bases of the junction unmatched. The CDR3 is made up of 14 amino acids. Germline V CDR1 and CDR2: SGDLS, YYNGEE. CDR3 in DNA: TGTGCCAGCAGCGTAGCGCAGGGGGCCTACGAGCAGTACTTC. As protein: CASSVAQGAYEQYF.

The V and J genes are TRBV29-1 and TRBJ2-1; D is ambiguous. The length of the CDR3 is 13 residues. V was clipped by 3 bases and J by 6 bases, with 12 bases between them. The germline CDR1 and CDR2 sequences are SQVTM and ANQGSEA. CDR3 residues: CSVDGDSFNEQFF. The CDR3, as DNA: TGCAGCGTTGACGGCGACTCTTTCAATGAGCAGTTCTTC.

Many counts were recorded for this clonotype. The chain carries TRBV5-1 and TRBJ2-1; 7 nucleotides line up with TRBD1. The CDR3 has 16 amino acids. Unmatched junction bases numbered 11, after V lost 3 bases and J lost 5 bases. CDR1 is SGHRS and CDR2 is YFSETQ in the germline V gene. The CDR3 DNA follows: TGCGCCAGCAGCTCGCTCGGGACAGAGATACACAATGAGCAGTTCTTC. This encodes CASSSLGTEIHNEQFF.